This is a list of T cell receptor beta chains from one sample in a study of regulatory T cells in long-lasting Graves disease. Using its own MiXCR run on the multiplex PCR reads, TCRdb lists one record per CDR3 protein. The table records about 430,000 distinct CDR3 sequences, roughly a fifth of them present only once. The material was peripheral blood mononuclear cells (PBMCs), obtained when the disease was refractory, from a patient treated with antithyroid drugs. The source of these receptors is a female donor with Graves disease. Each CDR3 is given with its conserved first and last residue. A D gene is named only where the DNA matches it firmly. Rows give clone size only sometimes, using once, few, many, or a class for an expanded clone.

j_gene,abundance,len,d_gene,v_gene,CDR3nt,CDR3aa
TRBJ2-1,.,11,.,TRBV12-3/TRBV12-4,TGTGCCAGCACAAAGACAGGCGAGCAGTTCTTC,CASTKTGEQFF
TRBJ2-4,many,13,TRBD1,TRBV2,TGTGCCAGCAGTGGCGCAGGGGGCGGGTTTCAGTACTTC,CASSGAGGGFQYF
TRBJ2-7,few,16,TRBD2,TRBV6-1,TGTGCCAGCAGTCGAATGCTAGCGGGAGGCCCCTACGAGCAGTACTTC,CASSRMLAGGPYEQYF
TRBJ1-2,many,13,.,TRBV12-3/TRBV12-4,TGTGCCAGCAGTTTTGTCGGGGGCTATGGCTACACCTTC,CASSFVGGYGYTF
TRBJ2-7,once,15,TRBD2,TRBV4-1,TGCGCCAGCAGCCACCTTAGCGGGAGTCGGAACGAGCAGTACTTC,CASSHLSGSRNEQYF
TRBJ2-5,.,15,.,TRBV5-1,TGCGCCAGCAGCTTGATCTCTCAGAAACGGGAGACCCAGTACTTC,CASSLISQKRETQYF
TRBJ1-2,many,14,.,TRBV28,TGTGCCAGCAGTTTAACGCAGAGCGGCGGGGGCTACACCTTC,CASSLTQSGGGYTF
TRBJ1-6,few,14,.,TRBV19,TGTGCCAGTAGCCATAGGAGTGAAGGTTCACCCCTCCACTTT,CASSHRSEGSPLHF
TRBJ2-5,many,15,TRBD2,TRBV12-3/TRBV12-4,TGTGCCAGCAGTTTAGATAGCGGGAGGGGAGAGACCCAGTACTTC,CASSLDSGRGETQYF
TRBJ1-2,many,15,.,TRBV20-1,TGCAGTGCTCCCCGCACACAGGGCTACGGCTATGGCTACACCTTC,CSAPRTQGYGYGYTF
TRBJ2-7,once,12,.,TRBV7-6,TGTGCCAGCAGCCTTCTCAACGACTACCAGTACTTC,CASSLLNDYQYF
TRBJ1-5,.,15,.,TRBV30,TGTGCCTGGAGTGCTGGGGACATAAGGAATCAGCCCCAGCATTTT,CAWSAGDIRNQPQHF